This TCR beta chain was identified during a study of naive and memory T cell subsets. The CDR3 runs to 13 residues. Looked up from germline, CDR1 is DFQATT and CDR2 is SNEGSKA (reference sequence). V dropped 7 bases and J dropped 6; count of bases not matched to a gene: 9. The beta constant-region primer was an equimolar mix of two oligonucleotides covering TRBC1 and TRBC2. Ligated cDNA was amplified by four rounds of PCR with nested alpha and beta constant-region primers and SP2. The cDNA 3' end received a ligated single-stranded oligonucleotide carrying the SP2 primer and a 12-nucleotide UMI. TCRdb re-called the UMI-ligation and nested PCR reads through MiXCR, storing one row per CDR3 protein. The sample has about 150,000 distinct CDR3 sequences; 22% are singletons. Study-wide findings and caveats: Possibly reflecting memory cells re-expressing CD45RA, a few larger clonotypes occurred in naive repertoires, especially CD8.

Regarding this clonotype: Antigen unknown.

The sequenced sample consisted of naive CD4+ T cells from blood. The TCR was taken from a human donor in good health. The chain links TRBV20-1 to TRBJ2-1, with TRBD2 matching over 7 bases. This CDR3 reads CSVGGIDTNEQFF. The CDR3 DNA is TGCAGTGTGGGGGGGATTGACACCAATGAGCAGTTCTTC.